The clone carrying this T cell receptor beta chain was counted only a few times. What it binds is unknown. Germline V gives CDR1 SGHVS, CDR2 FNYEAQ. With V trimmed by 0 bases and J by 0 bases, 6 bases remained unmatched. The CDR3 is made up of 17 amino acids. This sample stems from a study of T cell repertoires in cytomegalovirus infection. Across the study: In public TCR beta signatures, there were indications of both CMV infection and matching HLA type. Study-wide points: Cumulative public TCR beta family frequency identified carriers of CMV plus the relevant HLA. The ex vivo response showed dominance by HLA-C-restricted CMV-specific TCR beta clonotypes.

TCRdb analysed the reads with MiXCR anew, one entry per CDR3 protein. The sample contains roughly 640,000 distinct CDR3 sequences, less than 25% of which appear only once. Sample: CD8+ T cells from PBMCs. This rearrangement joins TRBV7-6 to TRBJ1-1; 8 nucleotides line up with TRBD1. The receptor's source is a human donor in good health (CMV status not recorded). Some clones in this sample may be carry-over from other donors' samples. DNA for the CDR3: TGTGCCAGCAGCTTAGCGTCAGGGGGCAAAATGAACACTGAAGCTTTCTTT. This translates into CASSLASGGKMNTEAFF.